Following are 7 T cell receptor beta chains from one sample sequenced in a study of T cell responses to AZD1222 COVID-19 vaccine. Sequencing used immunoSEQ multiplex PCR; TCRdb keeps in-frame clones, though not all of them. The sample holds over 130,000 clones; around 94% are singletons and the top ten take over 1%. The input for sequencing was peripheral blood, taken on day 0 of AZD1222 vaccination. The receptors were gathered from an adult in good health.

The gene calls are TRBV5-1 and TRBJ2-6, with D possibly matching TRBD1 (6 bases). The V gene's germline CDR1 is SGHRS and CDR2 YFSETQ. Deletions cut 4 bases from V and 4 bases from J, with 21 bases between. The CDR3 spans 18 residues. The CDR3 reads CASSVTGTLSSGANVLTF. For the CDR3, the DNA is TGCGCCAGCAGCGTCACCGGGACACTCTCTTCCGGGGCCAACGTCCTGACTTTC. Together with reference TRBV5-1 and TRBJ2-6, the CDR3 gives the full variable domain: KAGVTQTPRYLIKTRGQQVTLSCSPISGHRSVSWYQQTPGQGLQFLFEYFSETQRNKGNFPGRFSGRQFSNSRSEMNVSTLELGDSALYLCASSVTGTLSSGANVLTFGAGSRLTVL.

The chain recombines TRBV4-1 with TRBJ2-1; tentative D call: TRBD1 (5 bases). Between the trimmed V and J ends, which lost 6 bases and 6 bases, there was a span of 27 bases. The CDR3 consists of 18 residues. CDR1 and CDR2 from the germline V gene are MGHRA and YSYEKL. Written as DNA, the CDR3 is TGCGCCAGCAGAAACCCCCTGAAGGGGAAGGTATTACGCAATGAGCAGTTCTTC. Encoded protein: CASRNPLKGKVLRNEQFF.

The rearrangement uses TRBV28 and TRBJ1-2; TRBD1 matches at 9 bases. This CDR3 contains 13 residues. Germline V gene data show CDR1 as MDHEN and CDR2 as SYDVKM. V was clipped by 8 bases and J by 4 bases; unmatched bases: 5. Here the CDR3 reads CASHRGQGYGYTF. The DNA of the CDR3 is TGTGCCAGCCACAGGGGGCAGGGCTATGGCTACACCTTC.

The CDR3 reads CASSIGGAPGLAFF. The CDR3 nucleotides read TGTGCCAGTAGTATTGGAGGCGCCCCAGGTTTAGCTTTCTTT. The gene calls are TRBV19 and TRBJ1-1; D unclear. Looked up from germline, CDR1 is LNHDA and CDR2 is SQIVND (reference sequence). The ends were cut back, 3 bases at V and 10 bases at J, with 18 bases in the middle. CDR3 length equals 14 residues.

V gene TRBV7-9 combines with J gene TRBJ2-1; perhaps TRBD2 as D (6 bases). V lost 0 bases and J 1 base, leaving 10 bases between the germline ends. CDR1 and CDR2 from the germline V gene are SEHNR and FQNEAQ (reference sequence). The CDR3 is 16 residues long. The CDR3 spells CASSLAGGRSYNEQFF. The CDR3 DNA follows: TGTGCCAGCAGCTTAGCGGGGGGTAGGTCCTACAATGAGCAGTTCTTC. Combining the CDR3 with reference TRBV7-9 and TRBJ2-1 gives the whole variable domain DTGVSQNPRHKITKRGQNVTFRCDPISEHNRLYWYRQTLGQGPEFLTYFQNEAQLEKSRLLSDRFSAERPKGSFSTLEIQRTEQGDSAMYLCASSLAGGRSYNEQFFGPGTRLTVL.

V usage is TRBV7-3 and J usage is TRBJ1-6, with 7 bases fitting TRBD1. V lost 5 bases and J lost 7; bases outside the gene matches: 5. The CDR3 extends over 14 amino acids. The germline CDR1 and CDR2 sequences are SGHTA and FQGTGA. This CDR3 reads CASSLTGRNSPLHF. In nucleotides, the CDR3 is TGTGCCAGCAGCCTGACAGGGAGGAATTCACCCCTCCACTTT.

The chain has TRBV4-3 and TRBJ2-1; D is possibly TRBD1 or TRBD2 (5 bases each). Trimming shortened V by 6 bases and J by 10 bases, and 19 bases separated the two germline ends. Germline V gene sequence: CDR1 LGHNA, CDR2 YSLEER. The CDR3 length is 14 residues. In DNA form, the CDR3 reads TGCGCCAGCAGGTGGGGGACGGGGCCAGGGGAGCAGTTCTTC. It yields the protein CASRWGTGPGEQFF.